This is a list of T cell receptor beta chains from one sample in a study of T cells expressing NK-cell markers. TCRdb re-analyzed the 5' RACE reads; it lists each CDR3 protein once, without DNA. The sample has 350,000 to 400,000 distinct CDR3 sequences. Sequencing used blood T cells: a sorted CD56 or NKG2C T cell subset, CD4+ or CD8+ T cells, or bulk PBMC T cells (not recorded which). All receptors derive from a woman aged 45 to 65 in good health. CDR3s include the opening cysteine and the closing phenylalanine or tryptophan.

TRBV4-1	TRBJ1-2	CASSHGSGGYGYTF
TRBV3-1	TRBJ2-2	CASSQVLTGTGELFF
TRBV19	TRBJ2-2	CASSIDFGFTGELFF
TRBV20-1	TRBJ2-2	CSASRDLNTGELFF
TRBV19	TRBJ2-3	CALLGTGRDTQYF
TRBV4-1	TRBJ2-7	CASSQRTGAYYEQYF
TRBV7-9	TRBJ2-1	CASSLGQKWNEQFF
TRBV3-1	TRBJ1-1	CASSQGRTGHTEAFF
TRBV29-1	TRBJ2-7	CSVEGQGLYEQYF
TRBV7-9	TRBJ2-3	CASSLEGTHTDTQYF
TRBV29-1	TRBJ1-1	CSVFNFGTEAFF
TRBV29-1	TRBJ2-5	CSVDTQGIGQETQYF
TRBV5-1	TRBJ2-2	CASRHRREGTGELFF
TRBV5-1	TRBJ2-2	CASSHGQGMSGELFF
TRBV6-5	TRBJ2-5	CASSSDRLKETQYF
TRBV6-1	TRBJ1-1	CASSATIDSTEAFF
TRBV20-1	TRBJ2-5	CSASFGSGRRTQYF
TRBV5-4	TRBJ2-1	CASSSPGVWHEQFF
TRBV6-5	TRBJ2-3	CASSYSSLAGVTDTQYF
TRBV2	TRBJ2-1	CASSEFFSGSSYNEQFF
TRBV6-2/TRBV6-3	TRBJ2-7	CAISSPGLAEYEQYF
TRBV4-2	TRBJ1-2	CASSRGSLNYGYTF
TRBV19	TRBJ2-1	CASSIDRTSGRYNEQFF
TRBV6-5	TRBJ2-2	CASSPPQLAGDNTGELFF
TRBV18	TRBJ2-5	CASSPTAELKTQYF
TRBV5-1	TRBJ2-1	CASSVDQPYNEQFF
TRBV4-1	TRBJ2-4	CASSHLGLRDIQYF
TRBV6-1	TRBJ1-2	CASMVIANYGYTF
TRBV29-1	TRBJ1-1	CSARRQTNTEAFF
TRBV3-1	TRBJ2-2	CASSRGGGPDTGELFF
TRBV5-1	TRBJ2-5	CASSLEGGLMETQYF
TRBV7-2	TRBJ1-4	CASSLGGVYEKLFF
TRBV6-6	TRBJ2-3	CASSYQRLASMTDTQYF
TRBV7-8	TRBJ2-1	CASSFGLIADNEQFF
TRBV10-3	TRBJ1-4	CAISEQGVNEKLFF
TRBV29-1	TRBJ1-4	CSVEFGINEKLFF
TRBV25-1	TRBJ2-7	CASSEWGLAGDKQYF
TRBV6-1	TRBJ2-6	CASSVGQGLSGANVLTF
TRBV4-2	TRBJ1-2	CASKPTGTGRNYGYTF
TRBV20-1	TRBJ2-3	CSARDPGRPDTQYF
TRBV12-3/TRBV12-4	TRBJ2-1	CASSPRSGQGNHEQFF
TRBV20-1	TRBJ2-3	CSARDLGSDTQYF
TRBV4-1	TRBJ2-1	CASSQRFFNEQFF
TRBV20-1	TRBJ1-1	CSARPPDRVRTEAFF
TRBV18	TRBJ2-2	CASSPSPAGELFF
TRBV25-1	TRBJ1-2	CASSPDRAYGYTF
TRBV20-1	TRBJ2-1	CSATRLLGLSYNEQFF
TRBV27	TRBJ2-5	CASSLGDRVQETQYF
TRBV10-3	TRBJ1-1	CAINPTEVSTEAFF
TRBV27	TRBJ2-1	CASKRVPNEQFF
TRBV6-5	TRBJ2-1	CASRGEPAWGNEQFF
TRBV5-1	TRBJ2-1	CASSLVLAGGAGEQFF